What follows are 17 T cell receptor beta chains derived from one specimen sequenced in a study of tumor-infiltrating lymphocytes in oesophageal squamous cell carcinoma. TCRdb ran MiXCR on the PCR reads and lists one entry per CDR3 protein. Of approximately 11,000 distinct CDR3 sequences detected, around 50% appear once; the ten largest clones hold under 30%. The sample was esophageal tumor tissue. All receptors come from a male donor with esophageal squamous cell carcinoma.

Notes on this clonotype: No conserved phenylalanine or tryptophan is present at the end of the CDR3, so a read error is the likely explanation. Because the CDR3's place on the DNA is in doubt, the DNA is left out and the CDR3 is given as listed by TCRdb. The chain combines TRBV7-2 with TRBJ2-6; no check of the table's D call, TRBD1, against the DNA was made. From its first to its last residue, the CDR3 has 16 amino acids. In germline, CDR1 is SGHTA, CDR2 FQGNSA. The chain's CDR3 is CASSLEGRRYEQYFGA.

This chain joins TRBV12-3 or TRBV12-4 and TRBJ2-4; D call uncertain. Trimming took off 3 bases at V and 0 bases at J, with 12 bases between the two ends. The CDR3 extends over 16 amino acids. The CDR3, as DNA: TGTGCCAGCAGTTTTCGCGGAACACTAGCCAAAAACATTCAGTACTTC. Amino acids: CASSFRGTLAKNIQYF.

The chain has TRBV6-6 and TRBJ2-1; TRBD2 matches at 8 bases. CDR1 and CDR2 (germline): MNHNY, SVGAGI (reference sequence). The CDR3 is 17 residues long. V shed 5 bases and J 7 bases; nucleotides not matched to a gene: 16. CDR3 DNA sequence: TGTGCCAGCAGTGAACCCTCAGCGAGACTAGCGAGGAATGAGCAGTTCTTC. Its translation is CASSEPSARLARNEQFF.

This clonotype is judged medium-sized. The CDR3 spells CASSYSARGWYEQYF. CDR3 nucleotides: TGTGCCAGCAGTTACTCGGCCAGGGGGTGGTACGAGCAGTACTTC. The chain has TRBV6-6 and TRBJ2-5, with 7 positions matching TRBD1. The J call is doubtful: the DNA matches TRBJ2-7 better. The germline gives CDR1 MNHNY, CDR2 SVGAGI (reference sequence). The CDR3 is made up of 15 amino acids.

The chain uses TRBV7-9 and TRBJ2-5; no firm D call. Germline V gene data show CDR1 as SEHNR and CDR2 as FQNEAQ (reference sequence). Trimming shortened V by 2 bases and J by 5 bases, and 12 bases separated the two germline ends. The CDR3 is made up of 14 amino acids. CDR3 residues: CASSLSTAGETQYF. The CDR3 region has the DNA TGTGCCAGCAGCTTATCCACCGCCGGTGAGACCCAGTACTTC.

To note about this clonotype: This likely comes from a read error, as the CDR3 has no conserved phenylalanine or tryptophan at its end. The limits of the CDR3 on the DNA are not certain, so only TCRdb's listed CDR3 is given. The rearrangement links TRBV7-4 to TRBJ2-7. Germline V gene lookup returns CDR1 SGHVT and CDR2 SQSDAQ. The CDR3 is 16 amino acids long, termini counted. CDR3 residues: CASSLSSSNYGYTFGS.

This clonotype qualifies as medium-sized (0.01 to 0.1%). The V and J genes are TRBV4-2 and TRBJ2-1, with 8 nucleotides matching TRBD2. Trimming at V came to 1 base and at J to 8 bases, leaving 10 bases not matched to a gene. This CDR3 is built from 16 residues. The germline V gene encodes CDR1 LGHNA and CDR2 YNFKEQ. The CDR3 is CASSQVTGAGGDEQFF. The CDR3 region has the DNA TGTGCCAGCAGCCAAGTCACGGGCGCGGGGGGCGATGAGCAGTTCTTC.

The chain uses TRBV6-6 and TRBJ1-5, with 7 bases that match TRBD1. There are 15 residues in the CDR3. After removal of 5 bases from V and 4 bases from J, the junction contained 8 bases not matched to a gene. Per germline, CDR1 MNHNY and CDR2 SVGAGI (reference sequence). The CDR3 region is CASSATGEGNQPQHF. The CDR3 DNA is TGTGCCAGCAGTGCCACAGGGGAGGGGAATCAGCCCCAGCATTTT.

The V and J genes are TRBV12-3 or TRBV12-4 and TRBJ2-1, with TRBD2 matching 8 bases. The V segment lost 0 bases and the J segment 5 bases; nucleotides outside the gene matches: 9. This CDR3 is 17 amino acids long. CDR3 sequence reads: CASSLALVAGLNNEQFF. CDR3 DNA: TGTGCCAGCAGTTTAGCGCTAGTAGCGGGATTGAACAATGAGCAGTTCTTC.

This clonotype was seen a few times. A much larger clone differs by one base, so this may be a read error. The chain couples TRBV6-1 to TRBJ2-7; D is undetermined. The CDR3 runs 17 residues. Trimming left V 6 bases short and J 7 bases short, with 28 bases between. Germline CDR1 reads MNHNS; CDR2 reads SASEGT. CDR3 sequence (DNA): TGTGCCAGCAGAGCCGCCACGACGGCCACTTTAAACAATGAGCAGTACTTC. It specifies CASRAATTATLNNEQYF.

This clonotype was counted at least ten times. The CDR3 DNA sequence: TGTGCCAGCAGTCCGATGGGAGCGGCCAAAAACATTCAGTACTTC. Its protein is CASSPMGAAKNIQYF. This chain links TRBV27 with TRBJ2-4; tentative D call: TRBD2 (5 bases). From germline, CDR1 is MNHEY and CDR2 SMNVEV (reference sequence). This CDR3 contains 15 residues. Trimming pared 5 bases from V and 1 base from J, leaving 12 bases between.

This chain uses TRBV12-2 with TRBJ2-7; no check of the table's D call, TRBD2, against the DNA was made. The J call is doubtful: the DNA matches TRBJ2-5 better. TRBV12-2 is listed as a pseudogene. This CDR3 region has 19 residues. In nucleotides, the CDR3 is TGTGCAAGTCGCCTCTTACGCCCTATAGCGGGAGGGCCAGGAGAGACCCAGTACTTC. This sequence encodes CASRLLRPIAGGPGETQYF.

Only a few counts were recorded for this clonotype. The final CDR3 position lacks the conserved phenylalanine or tryptophan, pointing to a likely read error. The DNA is left out, because the CDR3 cannot be placed on it with certainty; the CDR3 is given as TCRdb lists it. The chain combines TRBV12-3 or TRBV12-4 with TRBJ2-7; the listed D gene, TRBD1, was not tested against the DNA. The CDR3 is 17 residues long, counting both termini. The CDR3 is CASRYDATGGAGYTFGS.

The chain joins TRBV7-2 to TRBJ2-3, with a possible D match to TRBD1 (5 bases). Judging by the DNA end, TRBJ1-1 fits better; the J call may be wrong. Germline V gives CDR1 SGHTA, CDR2 FQGNSA. The CDR3 contains 13 residues. CDR3 residues: CASSHLRGDEAFF. The CDR3 nucleotides read TGTGCCAGCAGCCACTTGCGGGGGGATGAAGCTTTCTTT.

This clonotype was seen at least ten times. The rearrangement uses TRBV5-4 and TRBJ2-1; 7 bases line up with TRBD2. Germline-derived CDR1 and CDR2 are SGHNT and YYREEE (reference sequence). Trimming at V came to 0 bases and at J to 4 bases, leaving 4 bases not matched to a gene. The CDR3 loop spans 15 amino acids. CDR3 amino acids: CASSLDTSVYNEQFF. DNA for the CDR3: TGTGCCAGCAGCTTGGACACTAGCGTTTACAATGAGCAGTTCTTC.

The chain carries TRBV23-1 and TRBJ2-5; TRBD1 matches at 8 bases. Matching the DNA end better, TRBJ2-7 makes the J call doubtful. TRBV23-1 is labeled an ORF, and its function is uncertain. The CDR3 spans 15 residues. The CDR3 loop reads CASSQSGDRGYEQYF. CDR3 bases: TGCGCCAGCAGTCAATCGGGCGACAGGGGATACGAGCAGTACTTC.

The chain links TRBV12-3 or TRBV12-4 to TRBJ2-7; 9 nucleotides align to TRBD2. The CDR3 sequence is 14 residues long. The junction had 8 bases not matched to a gene; V was cut back by 6 bases and J by 5 bases. CDR3 bases: TGTGCCAGCAGCCCGCGGGAGGGCCGCAACGAGCAGTACTTC. Translated, it gives CASSPREGRNEQYF.